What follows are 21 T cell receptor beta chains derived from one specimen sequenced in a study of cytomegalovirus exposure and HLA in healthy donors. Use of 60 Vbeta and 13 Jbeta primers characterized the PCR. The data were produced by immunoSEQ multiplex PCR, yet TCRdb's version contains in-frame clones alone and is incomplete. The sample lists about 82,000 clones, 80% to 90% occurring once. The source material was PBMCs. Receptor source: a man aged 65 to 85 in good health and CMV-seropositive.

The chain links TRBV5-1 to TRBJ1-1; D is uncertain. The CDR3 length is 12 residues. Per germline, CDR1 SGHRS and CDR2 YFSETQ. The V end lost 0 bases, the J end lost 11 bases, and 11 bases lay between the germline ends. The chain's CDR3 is CASSLEGGWAFF. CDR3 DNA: TGCGCCAGCAGCTTGGAGGGAGGCTGGGCTTTCTTT.

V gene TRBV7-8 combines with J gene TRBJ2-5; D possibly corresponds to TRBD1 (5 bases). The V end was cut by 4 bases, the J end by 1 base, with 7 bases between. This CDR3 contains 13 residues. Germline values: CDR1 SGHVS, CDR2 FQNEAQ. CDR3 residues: CASSSGIQETQYF. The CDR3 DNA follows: TGTGCCAGCAGCTCAGGGATCCAAGAGACCCAGTACTTC.

In DNA form, the CDR3 reads TGTGCCAGCAGCTTCGGGACAGAATACGAGCAGTACTTC. Translating gives CASSFGTEYEQYF. The chain couples TRBV11-3 to TRBJ2-7; 7 bases map to TRBD1. V trimming: 3 bases; J trimming: 4 bases; junction bases outside the gene matches: 3. There are 13 residues in the CDR3. CDR1 is SGHNT and CDR2 is YENEEA in the germline V gene.

CDR3 coding DNA: TGTGCCAGCAGTTTTAGGGGGAGGGCTTCCTACGAGCAGTACTTC. It specifies CASSFRGRASYEQYF. The genes are TRBV28 and TRBJ2-7, with D possibly matching TRBD2 (7 bases). Trimming cost V 3 bases and J 1 base, with 13 bases left between them. This CDR3 is built from 15 residues. The germline gives CDR1 MDHEN, CDR2 SYDVKM.

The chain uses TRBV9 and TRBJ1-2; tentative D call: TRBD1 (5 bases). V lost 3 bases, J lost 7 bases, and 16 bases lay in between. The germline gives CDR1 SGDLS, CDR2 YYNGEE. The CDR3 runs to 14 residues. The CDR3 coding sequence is TGTGCCAGCAGCGCTAACGGCAGGGTAGGTGGCTACACCTTC. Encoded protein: CASSANGRVGGYTF.

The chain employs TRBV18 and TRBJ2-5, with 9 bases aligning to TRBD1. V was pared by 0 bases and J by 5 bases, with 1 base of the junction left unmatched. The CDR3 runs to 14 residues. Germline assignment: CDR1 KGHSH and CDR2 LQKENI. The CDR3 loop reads CASSPPTGGETQYF. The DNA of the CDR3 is TGTGCCAGCTCACCACCGACAGGGGGGGAGACCCAGTACTTC.

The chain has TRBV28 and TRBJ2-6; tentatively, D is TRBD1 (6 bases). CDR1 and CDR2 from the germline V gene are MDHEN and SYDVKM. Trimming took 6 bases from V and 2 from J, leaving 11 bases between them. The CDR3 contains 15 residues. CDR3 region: CASRPTGTGANVLTF. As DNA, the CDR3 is TGTGCCAGCAGACCAACAGGGACTGGGGCCAACGTCCTGACTTTC.

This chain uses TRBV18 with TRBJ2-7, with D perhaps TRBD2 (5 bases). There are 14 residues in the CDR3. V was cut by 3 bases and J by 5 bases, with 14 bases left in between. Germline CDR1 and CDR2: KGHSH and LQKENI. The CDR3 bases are TGTGCCAGCTCACCCGAAAGCGGAGGCGACGAGCAGTACTTC. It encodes CASSPESGGDEQYF.

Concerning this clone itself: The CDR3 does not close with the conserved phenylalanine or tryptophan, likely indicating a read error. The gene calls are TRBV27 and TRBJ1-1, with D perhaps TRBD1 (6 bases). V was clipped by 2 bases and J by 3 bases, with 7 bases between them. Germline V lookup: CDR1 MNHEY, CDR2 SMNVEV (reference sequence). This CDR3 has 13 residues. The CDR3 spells CASSLRGYTEAFL. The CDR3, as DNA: TGTGCCAGCAGTTTAAGGGGGTACACTGAAGCTTTCCTT.

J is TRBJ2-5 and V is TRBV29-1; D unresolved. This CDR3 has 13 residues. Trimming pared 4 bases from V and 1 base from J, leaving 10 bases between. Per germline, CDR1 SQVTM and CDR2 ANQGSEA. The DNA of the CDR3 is TGCAGCGTTGCTACCCACTCCCAAGAGACCCAGTACTTC. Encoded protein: CSVATHSQETQYF.

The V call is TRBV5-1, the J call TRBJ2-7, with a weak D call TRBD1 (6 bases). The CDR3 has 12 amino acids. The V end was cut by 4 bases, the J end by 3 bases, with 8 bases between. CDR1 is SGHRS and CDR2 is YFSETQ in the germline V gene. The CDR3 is CASSAQGYEQYF. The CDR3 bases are TGCGCCAGCAGCGCACAGGGCTACGAGCAGTACTTC. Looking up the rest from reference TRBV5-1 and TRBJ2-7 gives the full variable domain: KAGVTQTPRYLIKTRGQQVTLSCSPISGHRSVSWYQQTPGQGLQFLFEYFSETQRNKGNFPGRFSGRQFSNSRSEMNVSTLELGDSALYLCASSAQGYEQYFGPGTRLTVT.

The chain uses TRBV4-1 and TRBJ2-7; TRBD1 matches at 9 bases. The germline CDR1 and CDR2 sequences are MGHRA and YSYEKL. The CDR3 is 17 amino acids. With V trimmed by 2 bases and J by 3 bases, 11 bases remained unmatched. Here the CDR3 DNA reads TGCGCCAGCAGCCAACTCCGAGCCGGGACAGGGATCTACGAGCAGTACTTC. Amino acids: CASSQLRAGTGIYEQYF.

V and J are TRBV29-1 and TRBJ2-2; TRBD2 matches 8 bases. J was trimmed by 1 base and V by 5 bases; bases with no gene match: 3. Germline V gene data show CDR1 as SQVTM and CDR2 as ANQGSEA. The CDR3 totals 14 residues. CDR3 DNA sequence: TGCAGCGTTCAGACTAGCGTGAACACCGGGGAGCTGTTTTTT. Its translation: CSVQTSVNTGELFF.

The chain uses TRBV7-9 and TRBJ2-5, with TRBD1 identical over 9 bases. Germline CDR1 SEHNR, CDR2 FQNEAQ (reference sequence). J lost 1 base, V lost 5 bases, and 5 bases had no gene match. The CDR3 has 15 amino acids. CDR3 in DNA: TGTGCCAGCAGCGAGAACAGGGGGCTCCAAGAGACCCAGTACTTC. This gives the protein CASSENRGLQETQYF.

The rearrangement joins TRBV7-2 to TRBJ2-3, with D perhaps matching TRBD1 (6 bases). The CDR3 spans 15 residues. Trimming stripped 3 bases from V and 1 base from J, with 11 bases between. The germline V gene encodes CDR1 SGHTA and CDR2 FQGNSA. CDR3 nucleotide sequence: TGTGCCAGCAGCTTTGGTGGGGGCCGCACAGATACGCAGTATTTT. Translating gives CASSFGGGRTDTQYF.

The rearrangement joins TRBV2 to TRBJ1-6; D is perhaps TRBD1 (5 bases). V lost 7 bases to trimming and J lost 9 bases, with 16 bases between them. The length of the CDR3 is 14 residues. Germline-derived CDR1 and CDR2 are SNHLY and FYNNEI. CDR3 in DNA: TGTGCCAGCATGGGGGGGGGTCGGGGTTCACCCCTCCACTTT. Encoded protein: CASMGGGRGSPLHF.

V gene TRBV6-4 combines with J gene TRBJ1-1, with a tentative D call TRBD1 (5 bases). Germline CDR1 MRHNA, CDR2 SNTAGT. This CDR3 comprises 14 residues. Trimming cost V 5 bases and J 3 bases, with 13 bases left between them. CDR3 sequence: CASSSGGVDTEAFF. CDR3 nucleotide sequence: TGTGCCAGCAGTTCGGGAGGGGTGGACACTGAAGCTTTCTTT.

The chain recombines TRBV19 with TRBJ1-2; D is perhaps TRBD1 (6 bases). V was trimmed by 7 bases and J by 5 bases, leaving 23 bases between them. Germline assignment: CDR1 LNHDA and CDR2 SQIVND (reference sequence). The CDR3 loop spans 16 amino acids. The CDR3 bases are TGTGCCAGTACCCTTCAACAGGGAATGGGGATTTATGGCTACACCTTC. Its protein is CASTLQQGMGIYGYTF. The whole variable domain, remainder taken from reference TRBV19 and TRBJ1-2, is DGGITQSPKYLFRKEGQNVTLSCEQNLNHDAMYWYRQDPGQGLRLIYYSQIVNDFQKGDIAEGYSVSREKKESFPLTVTSAQKNPTAFYLCASTLQQGMGIYGYTFGSGTRLTVV.

The CDR3 reads CASSPGHPNTGELFF. Here the CDR3 DNA reads TGCGCCAGCAGCCCGGGACACCCCAACACCGGGGAGCTGTTTTTT. The rearrangement joins TRBV4-3 to TRBJ2-2; D is possibly TRBD1 (6 bases). The germline gives CDR1 LGHNA, CDR2 YSLEER. Trimming took 4 bases from V and 2 from J, leaving 11 bases between them. CDR3 size: 15 residues.

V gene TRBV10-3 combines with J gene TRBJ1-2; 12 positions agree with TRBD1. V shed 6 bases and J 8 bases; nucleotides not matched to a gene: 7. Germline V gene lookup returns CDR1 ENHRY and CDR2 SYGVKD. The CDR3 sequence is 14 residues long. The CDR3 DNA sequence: TGTGCCATCAGACCGGGACAGGGGGCGCGAGGCTACACCTTC. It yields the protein CAIRPGQGARGYTF.

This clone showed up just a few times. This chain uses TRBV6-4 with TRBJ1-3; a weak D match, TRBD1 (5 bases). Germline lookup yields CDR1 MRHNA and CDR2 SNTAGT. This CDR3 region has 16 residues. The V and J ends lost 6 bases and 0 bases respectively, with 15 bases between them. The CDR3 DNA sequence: TGTGCCAGCAGAACGACAGACCCGATCTCTGGAAACACCATATATTTT. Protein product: CASRTTDPISGNTIYF.